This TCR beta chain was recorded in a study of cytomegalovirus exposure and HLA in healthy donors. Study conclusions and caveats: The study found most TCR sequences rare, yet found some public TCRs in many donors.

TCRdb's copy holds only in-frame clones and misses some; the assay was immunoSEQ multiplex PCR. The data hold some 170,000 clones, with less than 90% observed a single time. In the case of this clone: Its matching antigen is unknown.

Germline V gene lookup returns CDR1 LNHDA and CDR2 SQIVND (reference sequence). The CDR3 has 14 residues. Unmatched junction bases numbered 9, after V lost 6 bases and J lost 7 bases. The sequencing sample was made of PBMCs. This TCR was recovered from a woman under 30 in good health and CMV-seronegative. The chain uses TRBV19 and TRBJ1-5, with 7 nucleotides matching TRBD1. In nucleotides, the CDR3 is TGTGCCAGTAGCAGACAGGGCTCAGGGCAGCCCCAGCATTTT. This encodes CASSRQGSGQPQHF. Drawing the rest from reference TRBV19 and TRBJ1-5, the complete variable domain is DGGITQSPKYLFRKEGQNVTLSCEQNLNHDAMYWYRQDPGQGLRLIYYSQIVNDFQKGDIAEGYSVSREKKESFPLTVTSAQKNPTAFYLCASSRQGSGQPQHFGDGTRLSIL.